This TCR beta chain was identified in a study of T-cell memory formation after mild COVID-19. General study points: Cross-reactive memory apparently joined, as some responding clones appeared in pre-infection memory. Whether day 37 second-wave clones are SARS-CoV-2-specific was not confirmed. Contracting clones from day 15 to 85 showed balanced CD4/CD8; later expanders favored CD4+.

5'RACE primed at constant segments yielded TCR alpha and TCR beta cDNA libraries bearing sample barcodes and UMIs. TCRdb re-derived calls from the 5' RACE reads in MiXCR, one entry per CDR3 protein. The table includes about 310,000 distinct CDR3 sequences, roughly 21% detected once. In regard to this clonotype: The antigen is not known.

The CDR3 length is 14 residues. Trimming stripped 3 bases from V and 0 bases from J, with 6 bases between. Per germline, CDR1 KGHSH and CDR2 LQKENI. The sequence was collected from a man aged 18-30 years who had mild COVID-19 (a few samples of this study predate the infection). Cell type and time point are not known. The rearrangement links TRBV18 to TRBJ1-5; D ambiguous. Sample: PBMCs or a T cell subset sorted from them (not recorded which). The CDR3 DNA sequence: TGTGCCAGCTCACCTACATATAGCAATCAGCCCCAGCATTTT. This codes for CASSPTYSNQPQHF.